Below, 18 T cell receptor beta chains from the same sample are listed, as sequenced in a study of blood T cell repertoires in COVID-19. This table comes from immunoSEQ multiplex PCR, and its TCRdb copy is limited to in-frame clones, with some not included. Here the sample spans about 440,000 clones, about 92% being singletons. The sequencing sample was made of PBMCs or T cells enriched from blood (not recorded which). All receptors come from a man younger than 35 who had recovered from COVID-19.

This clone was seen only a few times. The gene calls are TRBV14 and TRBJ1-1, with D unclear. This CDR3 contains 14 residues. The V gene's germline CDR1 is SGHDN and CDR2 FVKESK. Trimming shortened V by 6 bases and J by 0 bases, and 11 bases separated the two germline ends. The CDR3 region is CASSLVEVNTEAFF. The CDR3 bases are TGTGCCAGCAGTCTGGTCGAGGTGAACACTGAAGCTTTCTTT.

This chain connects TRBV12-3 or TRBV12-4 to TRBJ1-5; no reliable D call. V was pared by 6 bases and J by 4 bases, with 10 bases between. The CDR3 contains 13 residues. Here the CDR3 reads CASSPGRNQPQHF. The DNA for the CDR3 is TGTGCCAGCAGCCCTGGTCGGAATCAGCCCCAGCATTTT.

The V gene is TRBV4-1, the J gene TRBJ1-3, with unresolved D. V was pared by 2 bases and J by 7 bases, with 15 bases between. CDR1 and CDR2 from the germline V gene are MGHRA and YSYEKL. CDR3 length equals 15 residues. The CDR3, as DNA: TGCGCCAGCAGCCAACGGGGAGAGGGCTGGAACACCATATATTTT. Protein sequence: CASSQRGEGWNTIYF.

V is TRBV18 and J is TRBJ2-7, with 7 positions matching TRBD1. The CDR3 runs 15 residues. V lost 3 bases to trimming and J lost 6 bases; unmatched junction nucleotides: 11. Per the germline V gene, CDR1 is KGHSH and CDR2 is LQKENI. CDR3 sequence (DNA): TGTGCCAGCTCACCGGAGGCGAGGGGGCGAGGCGAGCAGTACTTC. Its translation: CASSPEARGRGEQYF.

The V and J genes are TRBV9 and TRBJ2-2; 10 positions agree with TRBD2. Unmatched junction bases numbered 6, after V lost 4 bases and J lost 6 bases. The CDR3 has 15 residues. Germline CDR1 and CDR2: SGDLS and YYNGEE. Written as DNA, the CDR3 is TGTGCCAGCAGCCCTTCACTAGCGGGGCCCGGGGAGCTGTTTTTT. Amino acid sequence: CASSPSLAGPGELFF.

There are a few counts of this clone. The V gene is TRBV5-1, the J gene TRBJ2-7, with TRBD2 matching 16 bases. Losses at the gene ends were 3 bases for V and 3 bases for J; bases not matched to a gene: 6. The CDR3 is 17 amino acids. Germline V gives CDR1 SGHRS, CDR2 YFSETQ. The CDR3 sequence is CASSYGGLAGGHYEQYF. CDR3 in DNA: TGCGCCAGCAGCTACGGGGGACTAGCGGGAGGGCACTACGAGCAGTACTTC.

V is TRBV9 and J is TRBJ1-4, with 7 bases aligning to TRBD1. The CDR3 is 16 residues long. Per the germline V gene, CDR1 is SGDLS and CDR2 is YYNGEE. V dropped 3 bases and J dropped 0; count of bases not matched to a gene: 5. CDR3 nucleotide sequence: TGTGCCAGCAGCGCGGGACAGATTTCAACTAATGAAAAACTGTTTTTT. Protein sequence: CASSAGQISTNEKLFF. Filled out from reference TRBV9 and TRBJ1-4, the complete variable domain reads DSGVTQTPKHLITATGQRVTLRCSPRSGDLSVYWYQQSLDQGLQFLIQYYNGEERAKGNILERFSAQQFPDLHSELNLSSLELGDSALYFCASSAGQISTNEKLFFGSGTQLSVL.

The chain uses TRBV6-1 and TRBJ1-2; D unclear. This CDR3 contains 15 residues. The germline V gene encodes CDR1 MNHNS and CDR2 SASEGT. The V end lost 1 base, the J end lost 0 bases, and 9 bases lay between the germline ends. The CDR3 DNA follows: TGTGCCAGCAGTGAAGATGGCAGCGCTAACTATGGCTACACCTTC. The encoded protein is CASSEDGSANYGYTF.

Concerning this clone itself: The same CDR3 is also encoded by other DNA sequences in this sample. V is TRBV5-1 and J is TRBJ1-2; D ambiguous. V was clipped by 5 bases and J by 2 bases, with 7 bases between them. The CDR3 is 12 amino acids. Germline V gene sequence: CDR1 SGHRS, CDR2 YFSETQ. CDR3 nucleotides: TGCGCCAGCAGTGGGCAGAACTATGGCTACACCTTC. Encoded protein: CASSGQNYGYTF.

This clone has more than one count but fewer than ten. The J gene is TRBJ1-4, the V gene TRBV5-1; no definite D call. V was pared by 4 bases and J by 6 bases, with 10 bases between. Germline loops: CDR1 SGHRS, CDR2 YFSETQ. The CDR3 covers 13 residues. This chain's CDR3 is CASSHERYEKLFF. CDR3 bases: TGCGCCAGCAGCCACGAACGGTATGAAAAACTGTTTTTT.

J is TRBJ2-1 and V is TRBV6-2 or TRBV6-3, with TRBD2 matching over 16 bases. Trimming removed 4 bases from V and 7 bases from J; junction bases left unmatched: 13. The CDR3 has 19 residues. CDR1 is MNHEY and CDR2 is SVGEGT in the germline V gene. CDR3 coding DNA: TGTGCCAGCAGTTCATTCCCGGGACTAGCGGGAGGGTCTATGAATGAGCAGTTCTTC. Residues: CASSSFPGLAGGSMNEQFF.

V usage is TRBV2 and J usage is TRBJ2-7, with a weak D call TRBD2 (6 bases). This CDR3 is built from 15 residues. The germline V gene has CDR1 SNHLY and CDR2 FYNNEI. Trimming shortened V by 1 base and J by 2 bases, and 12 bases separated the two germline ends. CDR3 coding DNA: TGTGCCAGCAGTGAAGGTCCGGGGGTAGCCTACGAGCAGTACTTC. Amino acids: CASSEGPGVAYEQYF.

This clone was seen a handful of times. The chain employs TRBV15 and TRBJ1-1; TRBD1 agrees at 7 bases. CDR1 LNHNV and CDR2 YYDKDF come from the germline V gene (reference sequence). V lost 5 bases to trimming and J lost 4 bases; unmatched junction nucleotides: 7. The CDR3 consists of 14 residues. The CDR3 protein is CATSPQGGSTEAFF. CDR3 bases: TGTGCCACCAGCCCCCAGGGGGGTTCCACTGAAGCTTTCTTT.

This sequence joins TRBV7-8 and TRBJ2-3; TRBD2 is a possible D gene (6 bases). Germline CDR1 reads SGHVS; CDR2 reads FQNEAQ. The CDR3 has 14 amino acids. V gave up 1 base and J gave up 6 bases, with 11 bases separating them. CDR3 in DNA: TGTGCCAGCAGCTTAGGGACTATTTACGATACGCAGTATTTT. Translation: CASSLGTIYDTQYF.

The CDR3, as DNA: TGCGCCAGCAGCTTTTGGGACAGACAGAATTCACCCCTCCACTTT. Its protein product is CASSFWDRQNSPLHF. The chain has TRBV5-1 and TRBJ1-6, with 7 bases aligning to TRBD1. The length of the CDR3 is 15 residues. Losses at the gene ends were 2 bases for V and 7 bases for J; bases not matched to a gene: 6. CDR1 and CDR2 (germline): SGHRS, YFSETQ.

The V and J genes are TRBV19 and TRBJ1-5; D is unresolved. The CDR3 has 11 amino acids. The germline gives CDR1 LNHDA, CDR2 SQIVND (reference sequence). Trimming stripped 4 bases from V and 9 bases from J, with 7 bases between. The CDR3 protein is CASSTIPPQHF. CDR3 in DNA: TGTGCCAGTAGTACCATCCCGCCCCAGCATTTT.

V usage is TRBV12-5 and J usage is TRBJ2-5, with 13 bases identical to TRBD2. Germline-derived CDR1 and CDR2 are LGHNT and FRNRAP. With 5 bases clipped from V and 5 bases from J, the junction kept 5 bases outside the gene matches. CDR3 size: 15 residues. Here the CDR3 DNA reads TGTGCTAGTGGTCTCGGACTAGCGGGAGTTGAGACCCAGTACTTC. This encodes CASGLGLAGVETQYF.

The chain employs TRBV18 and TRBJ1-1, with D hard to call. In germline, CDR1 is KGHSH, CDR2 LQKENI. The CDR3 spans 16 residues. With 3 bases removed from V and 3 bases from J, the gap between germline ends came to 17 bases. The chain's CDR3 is CASSPGGFGAHTEAFF. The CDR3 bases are TGTGCCAGCTCACCGGGTGGGTTCGGAGCGCACACTGAAGCTTTCTTT.